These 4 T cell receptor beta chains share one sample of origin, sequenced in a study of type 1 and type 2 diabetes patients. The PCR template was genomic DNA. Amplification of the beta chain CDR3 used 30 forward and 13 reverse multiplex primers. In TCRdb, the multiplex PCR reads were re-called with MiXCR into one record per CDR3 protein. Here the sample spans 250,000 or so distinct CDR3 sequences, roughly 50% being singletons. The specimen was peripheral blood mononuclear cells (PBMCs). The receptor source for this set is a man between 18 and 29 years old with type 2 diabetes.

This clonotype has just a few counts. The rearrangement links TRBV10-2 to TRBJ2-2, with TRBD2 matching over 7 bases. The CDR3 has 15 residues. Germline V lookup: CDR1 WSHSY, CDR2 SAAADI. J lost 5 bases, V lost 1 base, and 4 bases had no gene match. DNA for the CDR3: TGCGCCAGCAGTGAGTTGCTAGCGGAGACCGGGGAGCTGTTTTTT. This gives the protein CASSELLAETGELFF.

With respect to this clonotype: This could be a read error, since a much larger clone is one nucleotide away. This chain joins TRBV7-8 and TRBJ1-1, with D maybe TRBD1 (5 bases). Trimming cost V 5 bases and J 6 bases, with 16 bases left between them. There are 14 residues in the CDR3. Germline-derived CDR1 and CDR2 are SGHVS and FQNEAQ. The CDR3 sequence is CASSGDGGSSEAFF. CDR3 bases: TGTGCCAGCAGCGGGGACGGTGGGTCATCTGAAGCTTTCTTT.

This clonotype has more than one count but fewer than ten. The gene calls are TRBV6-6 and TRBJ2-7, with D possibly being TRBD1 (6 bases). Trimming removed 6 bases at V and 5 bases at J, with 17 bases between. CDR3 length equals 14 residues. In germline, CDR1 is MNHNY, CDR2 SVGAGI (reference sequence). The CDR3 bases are TGTGCCAGCAGGCCTACAGGGAGTTCGGACGAGCAGTACTTC. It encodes CASRPTGSSDEQYF.

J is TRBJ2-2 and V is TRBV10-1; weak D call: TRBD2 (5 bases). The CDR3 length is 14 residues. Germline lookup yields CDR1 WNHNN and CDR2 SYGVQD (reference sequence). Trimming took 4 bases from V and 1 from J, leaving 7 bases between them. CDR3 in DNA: TGCGCCAGCAGTGCGGGAAAGAACACCGGGGAGCTGTTTTTT. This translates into CASSAGKNTGELFF.